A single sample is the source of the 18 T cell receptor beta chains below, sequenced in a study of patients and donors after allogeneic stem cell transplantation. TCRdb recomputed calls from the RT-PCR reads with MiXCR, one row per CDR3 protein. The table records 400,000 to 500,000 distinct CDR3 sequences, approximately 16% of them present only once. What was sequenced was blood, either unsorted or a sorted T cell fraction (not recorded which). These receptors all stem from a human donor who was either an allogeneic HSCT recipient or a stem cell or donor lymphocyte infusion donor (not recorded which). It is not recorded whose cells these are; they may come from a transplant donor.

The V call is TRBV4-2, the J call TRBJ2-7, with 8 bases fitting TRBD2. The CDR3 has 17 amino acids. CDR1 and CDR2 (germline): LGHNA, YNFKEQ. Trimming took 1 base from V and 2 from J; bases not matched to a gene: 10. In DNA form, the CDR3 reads TGTGCCAGCAGCCAAGGCCCGGGGGGGACCTCCCCCTACGAGCAGTACTTC. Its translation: CASSQGPGGTSPYEQYF.

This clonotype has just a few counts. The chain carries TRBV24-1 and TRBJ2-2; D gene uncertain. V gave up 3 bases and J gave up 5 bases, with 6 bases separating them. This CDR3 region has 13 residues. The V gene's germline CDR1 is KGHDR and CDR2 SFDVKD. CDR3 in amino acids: CATSDIKTGELFF. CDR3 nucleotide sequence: TGTGCCACCAGTGATATAAAAACCGGGGAGCTGTTTTTT.

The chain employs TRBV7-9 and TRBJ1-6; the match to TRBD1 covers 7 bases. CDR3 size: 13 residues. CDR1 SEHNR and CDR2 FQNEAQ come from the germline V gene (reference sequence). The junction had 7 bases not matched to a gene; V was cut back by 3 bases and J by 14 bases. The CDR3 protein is CASSFSGTVSLHF. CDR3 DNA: TGTGCCAGCAGCTTCAGCGGGACAGTCTCCCTCCACTTT. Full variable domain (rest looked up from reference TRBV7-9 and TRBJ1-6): DTGVSQNPRHKITKRGQNVTFRCDPISEHNRLYWYRQTLGQGPEFLTYFQNEAQLEKSRLLSDRFSAERPKGSFSTLEIQRTEQGDSAMYLCASSFSGTVSLHFGNGTRLTVT.

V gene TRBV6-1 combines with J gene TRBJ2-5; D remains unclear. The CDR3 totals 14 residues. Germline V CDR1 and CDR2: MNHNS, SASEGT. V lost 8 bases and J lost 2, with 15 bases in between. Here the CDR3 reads CASLGMGRQETQYF. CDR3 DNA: TGTGCCAGCCTGGGAATGGGTAGACAAGAGACCCAGTACTTC.

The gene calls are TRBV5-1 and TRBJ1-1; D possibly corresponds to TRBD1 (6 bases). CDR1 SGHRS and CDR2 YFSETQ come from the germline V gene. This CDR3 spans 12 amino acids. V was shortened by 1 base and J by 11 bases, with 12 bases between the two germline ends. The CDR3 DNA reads TGCGCCAGCAGCTTGAGTGGGGGCTTGGCTTTCTTT. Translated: CASSLSGGLAFF.

The CDR3 DNA reads as TGTGCCAGCAGTTTATTCTCGAGACTAGCGGTTCTCACAGATACGCAGTATTTT. Its translation: CASSLFSRLAVLTDTQYF. The rearrangement uses TRBV12-3 or TRBV12-4 and TRBJ2-3, with 9 positions matching TRBD2. This CDR3 region has 18 residues. The junction had 11 bases not matched to a gene; V was cut back by 2 bases and J by 2 bases.

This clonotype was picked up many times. The CDR3 DNA follows: TGTGCCAGTAAGGCGACAGGCCCTGGAAACACCATATATTTT. Residues: CASKATGPGNTIYF. The chain recombines TRBV12-3 or TRBV12-4 with TRBJ1-3; D possibly corresponds to TRBD1 (6 bases). V was clipped by 9 bases and J by 2 bases, with 14 bases between them. This CDR3 contains 14 residues.

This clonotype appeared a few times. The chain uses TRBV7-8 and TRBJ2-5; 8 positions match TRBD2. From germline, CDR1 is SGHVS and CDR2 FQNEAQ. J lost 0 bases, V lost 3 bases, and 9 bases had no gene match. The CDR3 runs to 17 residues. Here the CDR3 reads CASSFSRGGAYQETQYF. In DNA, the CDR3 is TGTGCCAGCAGCTTTTCACGGGGGGGGGCCTACCAAGAGACCCAGTACTTC.

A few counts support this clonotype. The CDR3 loop reads CASSQAEGGRTDTQYF. The CDR3 DNA is TGTGCCAGCAGCCAGGCGGAGGGTGGTCGGACAGATACGCAGTATTTT. The V gene is TRBV7-9, the J gene TRBJ2-3; D might be TRBD2 (6 bases). Between the trimmed V and J ends, which lost 5 bases and 3 bases, there was a span of 18 bases. Germline V gene lookup returns CDR1 SEHNR and CDR2 FQNEAQ (reference sequence). The CDR3 is 16 residues long.

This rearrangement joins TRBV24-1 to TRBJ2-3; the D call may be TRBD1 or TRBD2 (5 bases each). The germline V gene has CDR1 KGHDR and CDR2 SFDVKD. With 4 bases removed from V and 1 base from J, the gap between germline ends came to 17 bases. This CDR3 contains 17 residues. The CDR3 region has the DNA TGTGCCACCAGTGAACCGCAGCCGGGACGGGGCACAGATACGCAGTATTTT. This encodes CATSEPQPGRGTDTQYF.

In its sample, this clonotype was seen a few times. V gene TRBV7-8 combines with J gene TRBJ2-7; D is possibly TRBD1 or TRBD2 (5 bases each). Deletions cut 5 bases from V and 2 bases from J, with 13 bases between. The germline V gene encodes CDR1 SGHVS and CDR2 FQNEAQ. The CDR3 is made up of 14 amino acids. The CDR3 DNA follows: TGTGCCAGCAGCGCCCGGGACGGGGCCTACGAGCAGTACTTC. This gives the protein CASSARDGAYEQYF. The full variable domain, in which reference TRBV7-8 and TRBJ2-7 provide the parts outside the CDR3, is GAGVSQSPRYKVAKRGQDVALRCDPISGHVSLFWYQQALGQGPEFLTYFQNEAQLDKSGLPSDRFFAERPEGSVSTLKIQRTQQEDSAVYLCASSARDGAYEQYFGPGTRLTVT.

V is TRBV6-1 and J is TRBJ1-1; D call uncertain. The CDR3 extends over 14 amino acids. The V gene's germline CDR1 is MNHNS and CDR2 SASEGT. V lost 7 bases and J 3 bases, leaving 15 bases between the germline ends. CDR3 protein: CASKGRAWDTEAFF. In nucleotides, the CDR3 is TGTGCCAGCAAAGGTAGAGCCTGGGACACTGAAGCTTTCTTT.

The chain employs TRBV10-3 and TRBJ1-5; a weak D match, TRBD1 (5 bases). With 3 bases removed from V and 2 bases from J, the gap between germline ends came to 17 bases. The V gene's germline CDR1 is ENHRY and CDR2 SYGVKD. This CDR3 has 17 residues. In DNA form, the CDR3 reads TGTGCCATCAGTGATAGAGGACAATCTTCAGGCAATCAGCCCCAGCATTTT. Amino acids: CAISDRGQSSGNQPQHF.

CDR3 amino acids: CASSFKVRGPDYNEQFF. Written as DNA, the CDR3 is TGTGCCAGCAGTTTTAAGGTTCGGGGGCCCGACTACAATGAGCAGTTCTTC. The rearrangement links TRBV27 to TRBJ2-1; D could derive from TRBD1 or TRBD2 (6 bases each). CDR1 and CDR2 (germline): MNHEY, SMNVEV (reference sequence). V lost 3 bases to trimming and J lost 3 bases, with 18 bases between them. This CDR3 has 17 residues.

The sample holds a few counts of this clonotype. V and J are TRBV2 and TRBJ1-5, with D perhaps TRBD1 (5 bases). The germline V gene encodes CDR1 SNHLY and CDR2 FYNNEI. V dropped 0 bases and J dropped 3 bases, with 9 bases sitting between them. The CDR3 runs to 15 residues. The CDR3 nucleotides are TGTGCCAGCAGTGAAGCGGGGCGGGACAATCAGCCCCAGCATTTT. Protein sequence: CASSEAGRDNQPQHF. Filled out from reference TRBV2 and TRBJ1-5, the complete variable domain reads EPEVTQTPSHQVTQMGQEVILRCVPISNHLYFYWYRQILGQKVEFLVSFYNNEISEKSEIFDDQFSVERPDGSNFTLKIRSTKLEDSAMYFCASSEAGRDNQPQHFGDGTRLSIL.

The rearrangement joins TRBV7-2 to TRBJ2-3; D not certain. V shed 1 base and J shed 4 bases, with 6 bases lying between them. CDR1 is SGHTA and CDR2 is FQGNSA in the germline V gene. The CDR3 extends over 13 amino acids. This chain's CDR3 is CASSLGSADTQYF. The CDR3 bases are TGTGCCAGCAGCTTAGGGTCGGCAGATACGCAGTATTTT.

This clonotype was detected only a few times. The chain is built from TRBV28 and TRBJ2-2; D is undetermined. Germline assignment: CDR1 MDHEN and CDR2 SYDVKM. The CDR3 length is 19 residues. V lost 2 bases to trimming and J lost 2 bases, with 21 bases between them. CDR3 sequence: CASSLTAITPLSNTGELFF. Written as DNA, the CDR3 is TGTGCCAGCAGTTTAACGGCTATCACTCCCCTATCTAACACCGGGGAGCTGTTTTTT.

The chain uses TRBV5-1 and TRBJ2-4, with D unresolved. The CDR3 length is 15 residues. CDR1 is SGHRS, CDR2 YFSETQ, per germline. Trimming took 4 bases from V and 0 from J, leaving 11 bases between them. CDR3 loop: CASSPSPLAKNIQYF. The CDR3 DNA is TGCGCCAGCAGCCCAAGCCCTCTAGCCAAAAACATTCAGTACTTC.